This T cell receptor (beta chain) derives from a study of radiation and T cells in renal cell carcinoma. Study-wide findings and caveats: Top tumor clonotypes rose in blood 2 weeks post-radiation, then contracted.

Some clones are missing from TCRdb's copy, which holds only in-frame ones; the method was immunoSEQ multiplex PCR. Among 70,000 to 100,000 clones listed, about 86% were seen once. A note on this clone: The antigen remains unidentified.

The CDR3 runs 15 residues. Germline V gives CDR1 SNHLY, CDR2 FYNNEI. V lost 6 bases, J lost 5 bases, and 16 bases lay in between. Indicated time point: blood 2 weeks post-SBRT. Treatment in this sample: 15 Gy SBRT to primary tumor, nephrectomy 4 weeks later. Blood was sampled at baseline, 2 weeks and 4 weeks after SBRT. The patient's renal cell carcinoma had clear cell pathology. The receptor's source is a woman between 50 and 59 years old with renal cell carcinoma. This material consisted of blood, taken from a patient whose treatment included radiotherapy and nephrectomy. This chain links TRBV2 with TRBJ1-4; tentatively, D is TRBD1 (6 bases). CDR3 sequence reads: CASRPRTAGNEKLFF. The CDR3 DNA sequence: TGTGCCAGCAGACCCCGGACAGCGGGGAATGAAAAACTGTTTTTT.